The sequence of this TCR beta chain was determined in a study of T-cell reconstitution after alpha-beta-depleted transplantation in children. With V trimmed by 5 bases and J by 6 bases, 13 bases remained unmatched. There are 18 residues in the CDR3. At least ten counts were recorded for this clonotype. Unique molecular identifiers featured in how the TCRbeta library was prepared. MiXCR, run by TCRdb on the PCR reads, gives a single entry per CDR3 protein. The sample lists 230,000 or so distinct CDR3 sequences, about 12% seen once, with approximately 2.4% in the top ten. This chain links TRBV6-7 with TRBJ2-2, with 12 positions matching TRBD1. TRBV6-7 is annotated as an ORF whose role is uncertain. The receptor's source is a human donor who donated a stem cell graft to a child with acute lymphoblastic leukemia. The sample in question was PBMCs from the stem cell graft donor, obtained from the stem cell graft. CDR3 sequence reads: CASSHGTRDRGLSGELFF. In nucleotides, the CDR3 is TGTGCCAGCAGTCACGGAACTCGGGACAGGGGGCTGTCCGGGGAGCTGTTTTTT.